The sequence of this TCR beta chain was determined in a study of cytomegalovirus exposure and HLA in healthy donors. Study background: In a later analysis, the 100 to 150 validation repertoires were reported to have used the same platform as the 600 to 800 first-cohort repertoires. Study-wide results and caveats: Subsequent analysis of the 120 or so validation repertoires found a tendency for first-cohort TCR clusters to co-occur. The authors enumerated around 150 TCR beta chains as linked to cytomegalovirus.

Looked up from germline, CDR1 is SEHNR and CDR2 is FQNEAQ (reference sequence). V lost 3 bases to trimming and J lost 3 bases, with 5 bases between them. The CDR3 covers 13 residues. A word on this clone: Its antigen is unknown.

Using immunoSEQ multiplex PCR, the repertoire was profiled, and TCRdb retains in-frame clones only, with some absent. There are around 200,000 clones in the sample; 80% to 85% occur only once, and 2.8% lies in the top ten. Separation from the roughly 670-subject first cohort characterized the roughly 120-subject validation cohort, to which the donors belonged. This rearrangement joins TRBV7-9 to TRBJ2-2; D is undetermined. This clonotype was sampled from a woman aged 18-35 years in good health and CMV-seropositive. Sequenced material: PBMCs. The CDR3 DNA sequence: TGTGCCAGCAGCTTCGTAGACACCGGGGAGCTGTTTTTT. It encodes CASSFVDTGELFF.